Listed below are T cell receptor beta chains from one sample, sequenced in a study of shared clonotypes between healthy human individuals. The assay was immunoSEQ multiplex PCR, and TCRdb's table has in-frame clones only and misses some. This sample has some 1.5 million clones; 95% to 99% occur once, and the top ten carry around 0.47%. The sequencing input was naive CD4+ T cells sorted from blood. The receptors stem from a man under 40 in good health. Both conserved end residues are part of each CDR3. The order of the fields is J gene, V gene, CDR3 length, clone size, D gene, CDR3 DNA, CDR3 protein. D genes are given only for firm matches. Where a row states a size, it is once, few, many or the class of an expanded clone; other rows omit it.

J: TRBJ1-1; V: TRBV27; length: 13; size: -; D: -; DNA: TGTGCCAGCAGTTTTGGTGGGAACACTGAAGCTTTCTTT; CDR3: CASSFGGNTEAFF
J: TRBJ1-2; V: TRBV5-1; length: 14; size: -; D: TRBD1; DNA: TGCGCCAGCAGCTTGGTACAGGGGAACTATGGCTACACCTTC; CDR3: CASSLVQGNYGYTF
J: TRBJ2-1; V: TRBV5-1; length: 16; size: -; D: TRBD2; DNA: TGCGCCAGCAGCTTGGCCTCAAGCGGGAGCTACAATGAGCAGTTCTTC; CDR3: CASSLASSGSYNEQFF
J: TRBJ2-5; V: TRBV7-6; length: 17; size: -; D: TRBD2; DNA: TGTGCCAGCAGCTTAGTAAGAGAGGGACTAGCGGGAGAGACCCAGTACTTC; CDR3: CASSLVREGLAGETQYF
J: TRBJ1-4; V: TRBV6-5; length: 13; size: -; D: -; DNA: TGTGCCAGCAGCACAGGTTCGGCAGGAAAACTGTTTTTT; CDR3: CASSTGSAGKLFF
J: TRBJ2-2; V: TRBV6-1; length: 15; size: -; D: -; DNA: TGTGCCAGCAGTTCGCTAGCAGGAGAGTCCGGGGAGCTGTTTTTT; CDR3: CASSSLAGESGELFF
J: TRBJ2-3; V: TRBV14; length: 15; size: once; D: TRBD2; DNA: TGTGCCAGCAGCCAAGGAGGAGCGGGAATAAATACGCAGTATTTT; CDR3: CASSQGGAGINTQYF
J: TRBJ1-4; V: TRBV18; length: 16; size: -; D: -; DNA: TGTGCCAGCTCACAGGACAGCCCGGCAACTAATGAAAAACTGTTTTTT; CDR3: CASSQDSPATNEKLFF
J: TRBJ1-5; V: TRBV5-8; length: 15; size: once; D: -; DNA: TGTGCCAGCGGGTCGACAGAGGGTACAATTCAGCCCCAGCATTTT; CDR3: CASGSTEGTIQPQHF
J: TRBJ1-1; V: TRBV4-2; length: 15; size: -; D: TRBD1; DNA: TGTGCCAGCAGCCTAGAGACAGGGCGGGGGGCTGAAGCTTTCTTT; CDR3: CASSLETGRGAEAFF
J: TRBJ1-1; V: TRBV7-9; length: 13; size: -; D: -; DNA: TGTGCCAGCAGCTGGGACCCGAACACTGAAGCTTTCTTT; CDR3: CASSWDPNTEAFF
J: TRBJ2-1; V: TRBV21-1; length: 13; size: -; D: -; DNA: TGTGCCAGCAGCAAAGTGTCTGCAGGAGAGCAGTTCTTC; CDR3: CASSKVSAGEQFF
J: TRBJ1-5; V: TRBV6-1; length: 16; size: -; D: -; DNA: TGTGCCAGCAGTGAACGTGGGGGTGTGGGCAATCAGCCCCAGCATTTT; CDR3: CASSERGGVGNQPQHF
J: TRBJ1-4; V: TRBV11-2; length: 14; size: -; D: -; DNA: TGTGCCAGCACCCCACCTGGCAGGGGTGAAAAACTGTTTTTT; CDR3: CASTPPGRGEKLFF
J: TRBJ1-2; V: TRBV6-1; length: 12; size: -; D: TRBD1; DNA: TGTGCCAGCAGGGGGACAGGGGTGAGCTACACCTTC; CDR3: CASRGTGVSYTF
J: TRBJ1-1; V: TRBV7-9; length: 15; size: -; D: -; DNA: TGTGCCAGCAGCGCCCAGGGACCGATGAACACTGAAGCTTTCTTT; CDR3: CASSAQGPMNTEAFF
J: TRBJ2-1; V: TRBV27; length: 18; size: -; D: TRBD2; DNA: TGTGCCAGCAGTTTAAGAGGCCTTAGCGGGAGCGGCTACAATGAGCAGTTCTTC; CDR3: CASSLRGLSGSGYNEQFF
J: TRBJ2-7; V: TRBV27; length: 13; size: -; D: TRBD2; DNA: TGTGCCAGCAGAGTAGCGGGAGGCTACGAGCAGTACTTC; CDR3: CASRVAGGYEQYF
J: TRBJ2-7; V: TRBV7-8; length: 13; size: -; D: -; DNA: TGTGCCAGCAGCTTGGTAGCTAACTACGAGCAGTACTTC; CDR3: CASSLVANYEQYF
J: TRBJ2-3; V: TRBV5-4; length: 14; size: -; D: TRBD2; DNA: TGTGCCAGCGGCGGGACTAGCGGGAGAGATACGCAGTATTTT; CDR3: CASGGTSGRDTQYF
J: TRBJ2-1; V: TRBV15; length: 16; size: -; D: TRBD2; DNA: TGTGCCACCAGCAGAAAAGTCCCGGGACTAGATTATGAGCAGTTCTTC; CDR3: CATSRKVPGLDYEQFF
J: TRBJ2-3; V: TRBV9; length: 13; size: few; D: -; DNA: TGTGCCAGCAGCGTAGTTGGCACAGATACGCAGTATTTT; CDR3: CASSVVGTDTQYF
J: TRBJ2-1; V: TRBV7-2; length: 18; size: -; D: TRBD2; DNA: TGTGCCAGCAGCTTAGCGTCAATTGAGCGGGGCCCCTACAATGAGCAGTTCTTC; CDR3: CASSLASIERGPYNEQFF
J: TRBJ1-4; V: TRBV29-1; length: 14; size: -; D: -; DNA: TGCAGCGTTCTCGGGGGCCAGACTAATGAAAAACTGTTTTTT; CDR3: CSVLGGQTNEKLFF
J: TRBJ1-3; V: TRBV28; length: 16; size: -; D: TRBD1; DNA: TGTGCCAGCAGCCCTGGACAGGGAGTCACTGGAAACACCATATATTTT; CDR3: CASSPGQGVTGNTIYF
J: TRBJ2-3; V: TRBV2; length: 11; size: -; D: -; DNA: TGTGCCAGCAAAATATCCAGGGTCCAATATTTT; CDR3: CASKISRVQYF
J: TRBJ2-7; V: TRBV7-2; length: 13; size: -; D: -; DNA: TGTGCCAGCAGCTCCCCTGGATCTTACGAGCAGTACTTC; CDR3: CASSSPGSYEQYF
J: TRBJ2-7; V: TRBV15; length: 16; size: -; D: -; DNA: TGTGCCACCAGCAGAACGGAGGGGGCGAGCTCCTACGAGCAGTACTTC; CDR3: CATSRTEGASSYEQYF
J: TRBJ2-1; V: TRBV4-3; length: 15; size: -; D: -; DNA: TGCGCCAGCAGCCAGGAGGCTTGGTCGGGGAATGAGCAGTTCTTC; CDR3: CASSQEAWSGNEQFF
J: TRBJ2-2; V: TRBV5-1; length: 17; size: -; D: TRBD2; DNA: TGCGCCAGCAGCTTGGATACTAGCGGAGGAAGTACCGGGGAGCTGTTTTTT; CDR3: CASSLDTSGGSTGELFF
J: TRBJ2-1; V: TRBV19; length: 12; size: -; D: -; DNA: TGTGCCAGTAGTATTATTAAGAATGAGCAGTTCTTC; CDR3: CASSIIKNEQFF
J: TRBJ1-3; V: TRBV5-6; length: 16; size: -; D: -; DNA: TGTGCCAGCAGCTTCACGGGACGGAGCTCTGGAAACACCATATATTTT; CDR3: CASSFTGRSSGNTIYF
J: TRBJ1-2; V: TRBV13; length: 14; size: once; D: -; DNA: TGTGCCAGCAGCTTTGACAGGTCCTTTCCTGGCTACACCTTC; CDR3: CASSFDRSFPGYTF
J: TRBJ2-2; V: TRBV21-1; length: 17; size: -; D: -; DNA: TGTGCCAGCAGGCGGACAGCCCAAGATAGGAACACCGGGGAGCTGTTTTTT; CDR3: CASRRTAQDRNTGELFF
J: TRBJ2-5; V: TRBV6-1; length: 14; size: -; D: -; DNA: TGTGCCAGCAGGGAGACAGGGAGGCATGAGACCCAGTACTTC; CDR3: CASRETGRHETQYF
J: TRBJ2-6; V: TRBV5-1; length: 16; size: -; D: -; DNA: TGCGCCAGCAGCTTGGCCCCCCCCTCTGGGGCCAACGTCCTGACTTTC; CDR3: CASSLAPPSGANVLTF
J: TRBJ1-2; V: TRBV7-2; length: 16; size: -; D: TRBD1; DNA: TGTGCCAGCACCTTAGGGCGGACAGGGGCCCTCTATGGCTACACCTTC; CDR3: CASTLGRTGALYGYTF
J: TRBJ2-2; V: TRBV21-1; length: 16; size: -; D: -; DNA: TGTGCCAGCCAGATGGGACTAGCGGTCCTCTCCGGGGAGCTGTTTTTT; CDR3: CASQMGLAVLSGELFF
J: TRBJ2-7; V: TRBV9; length: 14; size: -; D: TRBD1; DNA: TGTGCCAGCAGCCCGACAGGGGGGCCCTACGAGCAGTACTTC; CDR3: CASSPTGGPYEQYF
J: TRBJ2-3; V: TRBV28; length: 16; size: -; D: TRBD2; DNA: TGTGCCAGCAGTTTATCTAAAGCGGGGGACACAGATACGCAGTATTTT; CDR3: CASSLSKAGDTDTQYF
J: TRBJ2-6; V: TRBV7-3; length: 13; size: -; D: -; DNA: TGTGCCAGCGCTATCTCTGGGGCCAACGTCCTGACTTTC; CDR3: CASAISGANVLTF